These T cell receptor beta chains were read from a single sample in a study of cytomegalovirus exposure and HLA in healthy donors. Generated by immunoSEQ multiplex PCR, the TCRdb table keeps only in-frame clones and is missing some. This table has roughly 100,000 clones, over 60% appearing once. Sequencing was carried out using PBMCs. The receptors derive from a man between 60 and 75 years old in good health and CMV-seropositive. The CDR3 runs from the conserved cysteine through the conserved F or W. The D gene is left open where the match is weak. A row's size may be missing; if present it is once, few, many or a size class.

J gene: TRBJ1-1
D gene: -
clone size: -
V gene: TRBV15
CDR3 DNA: TGTGCCACCAGCTCTCGGGGTTCTCCGAACACTGAAGCTTTCTTT
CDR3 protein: CATSSRGSPNTEAFF

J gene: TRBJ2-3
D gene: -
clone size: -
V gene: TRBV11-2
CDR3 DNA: TGTGCCAGCAGCTTTCCCAGGCCGCTGGGGGGAGATACGCAGTATTTT
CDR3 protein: CASSFPRPLGGDTQYF

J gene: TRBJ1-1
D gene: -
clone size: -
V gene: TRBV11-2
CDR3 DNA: TGTGCCAGCAGCCGTCCCCTTACGGGCACTGAAGCTTTCTTT
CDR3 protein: CASSRPLTGTEAFF

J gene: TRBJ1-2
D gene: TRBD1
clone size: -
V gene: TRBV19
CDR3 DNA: TGTGCCAGTAGTATAGGACAGGGAGACTATGGCTACACCTTC
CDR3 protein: CASSIGQGDYGYTF

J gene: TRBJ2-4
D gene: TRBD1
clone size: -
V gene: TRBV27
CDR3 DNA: TGTGCCAGCAGTTTGATAGGGACAGGGTCTAACATTCAGTACTTC
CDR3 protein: CASSLIGTGSNIQYF

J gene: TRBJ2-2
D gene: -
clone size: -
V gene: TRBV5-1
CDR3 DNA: TGCGCCAGCAGCTCAACTTGGAACACCGGGGAGCTGTTTTTT
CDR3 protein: CASSSTWNTGELFF

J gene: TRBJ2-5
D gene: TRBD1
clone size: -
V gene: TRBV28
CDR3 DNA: TGTGCCAGCAGTTTAAGGGGGCCCCTTCAAGAGACCCAGTACTTC
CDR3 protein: CASSLRGPLQETQYF

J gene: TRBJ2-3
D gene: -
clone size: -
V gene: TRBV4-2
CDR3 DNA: TGTGCCAGCTCCCCGGGGGGCCCTGGCGCAGATACGCAGTATTTT
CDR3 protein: CASSPGGPGADTQYF

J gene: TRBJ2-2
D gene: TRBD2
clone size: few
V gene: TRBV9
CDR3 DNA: TGTGCCAGCAGCGCTGGACTAGCCGGGGAGCTGTTTTTT
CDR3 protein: CASSAGLAGELFF

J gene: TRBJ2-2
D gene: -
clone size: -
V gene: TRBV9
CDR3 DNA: TGTGCCAGCAGCCATACAGCCACTGACGGGGAGCTGTTTTTT
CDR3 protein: CASSHTATDGELFF

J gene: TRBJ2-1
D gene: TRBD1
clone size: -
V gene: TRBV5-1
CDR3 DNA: TGCGCCAGCAGCCGCCGGGACAGTGGAGCATACAATGAGCAGTTCTTC
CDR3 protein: CASSRRDSGAYNEQFF

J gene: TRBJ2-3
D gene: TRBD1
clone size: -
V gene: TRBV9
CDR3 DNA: TGTGCCAGCAGCGTAGAGGGGGCCACAGATACGCAGTATTTT
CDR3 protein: CASSVEGATDTQYF

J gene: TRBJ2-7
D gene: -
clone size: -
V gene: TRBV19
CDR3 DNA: TGTGCCAGTAGTAGTCCGCTGAGCTCCTACGAGCAGTACTTC
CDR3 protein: CASSSPLSSYEQYF

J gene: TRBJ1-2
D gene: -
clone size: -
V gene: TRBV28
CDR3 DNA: TGTGCCAGTCGGGTGACAGCCACCTACGGCTACACCTTC
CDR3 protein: CASRVTATYGYTF

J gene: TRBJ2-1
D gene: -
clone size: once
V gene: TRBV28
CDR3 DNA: TGTGCCAGCCAGGGGGGCGGGTTAAATGAGCAGTTCTTC
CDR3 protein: CASQGGGLNEQFF

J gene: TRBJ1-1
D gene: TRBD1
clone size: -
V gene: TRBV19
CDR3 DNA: TGTGCCAGTAGTCCGACGCAGGGGGCGAACACTGAAGCTTTCTTT
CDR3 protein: CASSPTQGANTEAFF

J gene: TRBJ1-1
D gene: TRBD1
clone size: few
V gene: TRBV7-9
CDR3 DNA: TGTGCCAGCAGCTTACGACAGGGTTCGAACACTGAAGCTTTCTTT
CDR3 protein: CASSLRQGSNTEAFF

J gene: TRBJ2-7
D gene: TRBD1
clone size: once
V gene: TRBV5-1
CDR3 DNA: TGCGCCAGCAGCTTGGGACAGGGTCTCGACGAGCAGTACTTC
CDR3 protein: CASSLGQGLDEQYF

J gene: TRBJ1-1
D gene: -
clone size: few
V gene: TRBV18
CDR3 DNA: TGTGCCAGCTCACCTAAAGCGGGGGCCACTGAAGCTTTCTTT
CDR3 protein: CASSPKAGATEAFF

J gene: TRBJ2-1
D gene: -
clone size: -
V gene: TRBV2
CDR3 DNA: TGTGCCAGTACTTTTTTACGCGGGGAGCAGTTCTTC
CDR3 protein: CASTFLRGEQFF

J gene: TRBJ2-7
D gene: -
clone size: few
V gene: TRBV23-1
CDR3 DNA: TGCGCCAGCAGACAGGACACCTCCTACGAGCAGTACTTC
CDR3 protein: CASRQDTSYEQYF

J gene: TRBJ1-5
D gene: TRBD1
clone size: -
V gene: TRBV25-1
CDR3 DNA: TGTGCCAGCAGGGAAGGGGGCGGGAATCAGCCCCAGCATTTT
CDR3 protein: CASREGGGNQPQHF

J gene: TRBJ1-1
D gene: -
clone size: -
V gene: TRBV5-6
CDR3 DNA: TGTGCCAGCAGCAAGGGACTCGCGAACACTGAAGCTTTCTTT
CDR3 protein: CASSKGLANTEAFF

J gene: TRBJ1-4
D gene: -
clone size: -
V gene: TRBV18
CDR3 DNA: TGTGCCAGCTCACCACCGTTGCAGGGTGAAAAACTGTTTTTT
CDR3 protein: CASSPPLQGEKLFF

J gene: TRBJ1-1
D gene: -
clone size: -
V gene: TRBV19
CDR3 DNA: TGTGCCAGTAGTAAGGGGCAGCTGAACACTGAAGCTTTCTTT
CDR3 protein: CASSKGQLNTEAFF

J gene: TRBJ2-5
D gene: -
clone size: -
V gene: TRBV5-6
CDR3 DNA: TGTGCCAGCAGCTTGGTAGGGGAGGAAGAGACCCAGTACTTC
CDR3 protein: CASSLVGEEETQYF

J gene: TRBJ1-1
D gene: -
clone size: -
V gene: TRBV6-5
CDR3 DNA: TGTGCCATCAGAAGGGGTGAGAACACTGAAGCTTTCTTT
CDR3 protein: CAIRRGENTEAFF

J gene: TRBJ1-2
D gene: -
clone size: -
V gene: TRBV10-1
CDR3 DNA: TGCGCCAGCAGTGGAGGAACGAACTATGGCTACACCTTC
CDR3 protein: CASSGGTNYGYTF

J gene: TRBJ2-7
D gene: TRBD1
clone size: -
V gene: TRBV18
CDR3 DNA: TGTGCCAGCTCATCCTCCGGGACAGGGATATACGAGCAGTACTTC
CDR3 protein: CASSSSGTGIYEQYF

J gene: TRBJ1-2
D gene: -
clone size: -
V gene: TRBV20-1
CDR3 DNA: TGCAGTGCTAACCGGGACTATGGCTACACCTTC
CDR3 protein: CSANRDYGYTF

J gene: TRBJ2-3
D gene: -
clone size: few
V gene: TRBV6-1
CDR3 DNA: TGTGCCAGCAGTGTCGGGACTGAGAGCACAGATACGCAGTATTTT
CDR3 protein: CASSVGTESTDTQYF

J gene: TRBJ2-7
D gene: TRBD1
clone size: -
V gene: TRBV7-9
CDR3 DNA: TGTGCCAGCAGCTTGGACAGGGCGACCTACGAGCAGTACTTC
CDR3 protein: CASSLDRATYEQYF

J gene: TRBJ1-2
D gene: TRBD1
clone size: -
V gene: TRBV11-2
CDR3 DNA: TGTGCCAGCAGCTCGGAACGGAAGACAGGGGGCCGCTATGGCTACACCTTC
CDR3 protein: CASSSERKTGGRYGYTF

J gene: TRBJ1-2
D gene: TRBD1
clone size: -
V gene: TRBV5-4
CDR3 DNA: TGTGCCAGCAACTCCCTCGGGGACAGGGGAAATAACTATGGCTACACCTTC
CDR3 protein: CASNSLGDRGNNYGYTF

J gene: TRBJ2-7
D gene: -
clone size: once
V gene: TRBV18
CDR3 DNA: TGTGCCAGCTCACTCGGACTGAGCTCCTACGAGCAGTACTTC
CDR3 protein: CASSLGLSSYEQYF

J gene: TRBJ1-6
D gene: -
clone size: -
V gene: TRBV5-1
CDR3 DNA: TGCGCCAGCAGTTATCTCACAGGGAAGGGGAATTCACCCCTCCACTTT
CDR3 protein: CASSYLTGKGNSPLHF

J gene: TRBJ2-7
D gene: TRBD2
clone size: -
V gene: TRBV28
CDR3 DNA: TGTGCCAGCAGGGACTCTGGGACTATCTACGAGCAGTACTTC
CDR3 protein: CASRDSGTIYEQYF